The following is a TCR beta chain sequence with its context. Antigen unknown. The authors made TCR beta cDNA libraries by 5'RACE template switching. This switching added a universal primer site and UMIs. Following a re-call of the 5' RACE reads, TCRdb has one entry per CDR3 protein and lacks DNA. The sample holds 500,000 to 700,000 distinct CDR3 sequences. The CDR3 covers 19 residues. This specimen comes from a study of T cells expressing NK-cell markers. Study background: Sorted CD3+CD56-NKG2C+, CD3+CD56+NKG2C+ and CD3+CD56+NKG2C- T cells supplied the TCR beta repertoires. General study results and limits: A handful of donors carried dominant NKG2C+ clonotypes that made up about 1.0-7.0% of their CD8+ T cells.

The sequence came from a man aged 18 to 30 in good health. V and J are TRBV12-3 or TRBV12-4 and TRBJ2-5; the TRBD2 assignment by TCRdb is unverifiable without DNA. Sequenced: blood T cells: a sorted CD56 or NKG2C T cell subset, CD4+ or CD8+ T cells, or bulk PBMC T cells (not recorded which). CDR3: CASSSQGELAGVAQETQYF.